Listed below are T cell receptor beta chains from one sample, sequenced in a study of cytomegalovirus exposure and HLA in healthy donors. Only in-frame clones appear in the TCRdb table, and some are missing; sequencing was by immunoSEQ multiplex PCR. The table lists about 180,000 clones, 77% of them singletons. Sequenced input: PBMCs. The receptors come from a man aged 18-30 years in good health and CMV-seronegative. Each CDR3 is given with its conserved first and last residue. The D gene is left open where the match is weak. Not all rows give a size; the values are once, few, many and, for expanded clones, a class.

TGTGCCAGCAGTTTAGGGACAGGGCTGGGTGAGCAGTACTTC | CASSLGTGLGEQYF | TRBJ2-7 | TRBV27 | NA | TRBD1
TGTGCCAGCAGCCCCAAGCCGCCAGATACGCAGTATTTT | CASSPKPPDTQYF | TRBJ2-3 | TRBV7-2 | NA | NA
TGTGCCAGCAGCTTATCGGGTGGTAGAATCGATGAGCAGTTCTTC | CASSLSGGRIDEQFF | TRBJ2-1 | TRBV7-9 | once | NA
TGCAGCGTTTCAAGGGGGGGCGGGAACACCGGGGAGCTGTTTTTT | CSVSRGGGNTGELFF | TRBJ2-2 | TRBV29-1 | NA | NA
TGTGCCAGCAGACAGGGGCGGGCAGTCTCCTACGAGCAGTACTTC | CASRQGRAVSYEQYF | TRBJ2-7 | TRBV6-5 | NA | TRBD1
TGTGCCAGCGGCCTTGGGGGGGCCTACGAGCAGTACTTC | CASGLGGAYEQYF | TRBJ2-7 | TRBV25-1 | once | TRBD2
TGCGCCAGCAGCTTGGGCACCGGGACAGTAGGAAACACCATATATTTT | CASSLGTGTVGNTIYF | TRBJ1-3 | TRBV5-1 | NA | TRBD1
TGTGCCAGCAAGCCCGGACAGGCTAACTATGGCTACACCTTC | CASKPGQANYGYTF | TRBJ1-2 | TRBV28 | few | TRBD1
TGTGCCAGTAGTACTGGCGGGACTAACACCGGGGAGCTGTTTTTT | CASSTGGTNTGELFF | TRBJ2-2 | TRBV19 | NA | NA
TGCAGCGTTGCCAGGACAGGGGGGAACACTGAAGCTTTCTTT | CSVARTGGNTEAFF | TRBJ1-1 | TRBV29-1 | NA | TRBD1
TGCGCCAGCAGCCCGACCCCCCCTCTAGCGGGAGAAACCGGGGAGCTGTTTTTT | CASSPTPPLAGETGELFF | TRBJ2-2 | TRBV4-1 | NA | TRBD2
TGTGCCAGCAGCTTAGGGGGACAGGGATCTTCACCCCTCCACTTT | CASSLGGQGSSPLHF | TRBJ1-6 | TRBV13 | NA | TRBD1
TGTGCCAGCAGCTTTAACAGGGGGCGAAACACTGAAGCTTTCTTT | CASSFNRGRNTEAFF | TRBJ1-1 | TRBV11-3 | NA | TRBD1
TGTGCCAGTGGGGGGGACACGGACGAAGCTTTCTTT | CASGGDTDEAFF | TRBJ1-1 | TRBV19 | few | NA
TGTGCCAGCAGTCCCAGACAGGACTTGAACACTGAAGCTTTCTTT | CASSPRQDLNTEAFF | TRBJ1-1 | TRBV6-6 | NA | NA
TGTGCCAGCAGCTTAGAGGGGCTAGCGGGAGCTCCGTACCAAGAGACCCAGTACTTC | CASSLEGLAGAPYQETQYF | TRBJ2-5 | TRBV7-2 | NA | TRBD2
TGTGCCAGCAGACAACAGGGGAAAGAGACCCAGTACTTC | CASRQQGKETQYF | TRBJ2-5 | TRBV6-5 | NA | TRBD1
TGTGCCTGGGCAATTAGCTACGAGCAGTACTTC | CAWAISYEQYF | TRBJ2-7 | TRBV30 | few | NA
TGTGCCAGCAGCTTTACTCAGGGGGCGGTTGCCGAGACCCAGTACTTC | CASSFTQGAVAETQYF | TRBJ2-5 | TRBV7-9 | NA | TRBD1
TGTGCCAGCAGCTGGAGGACAGGGGGGTCTTCACCCCTCCACTTT | CASSWRTGGSSPLHF | TRBJ1-6 | TRBV5-6 | NA | TRBD1
TGTGCCAGCAGAAGGGCAGGGAGGAATTTGGGTGAGCAGTTCTTC | CASRRAGRNLGEQFF | TRBJ2-1 | TRBV6-5 | NA | NA
TGTGCCAGCAGCCCACACGCCAGGGGTAGCAATCAGCCCCAGCATTTT | CASSPHARGSNQPQHF | TRBJ1-5 | TRBV7-2 | NA | NA
TGTGCCAGCAGTGACAGGGACAGCTCCAATCAGCCCCAGCATTTT | CASSDRDSSNQPQHF | TRBJ1-5 | TRBV6-6 | few | TRBD1
TGTGCCAGCAGCTTACAGTTGGGACAAACAGATACGCAGTATTTT | CASSLQLGQTDTQYF | TRBJ2-3 | TRBV7-9 | NA | NA
TGTGCCAGCTCACCCGTGGACAGGGATGGAAACACCATATATTTT | CASSPVDRDGNTIYF | TRBJ1-3 | TRBV18 | NA | TRBD1
TGTGCCACCAGCAGAGATTGGGGCCAGGAAAATCTCTTC | CATSRDWGQENLF | TRBJ2-7 | TRBV15 | NA | NA
TGTGCCAGCAGCGTTTTGGGACAGGCGTTTCCCCGGTACTTC | CASSVLGQAFPRYF | TRBJ2-5 | TRBV9 | NA | TRBD1
TGTGCCTGGTACCTCAGGACTTCTGGCTACACCTTC | CAWYLRTSGYTF | TRBJ1-2 | TRBV30 | NA | NA
TGCGCCAGCAGCTTTCCGGACAGGGTTGACACTGAAGCTTTCTTT | CASSFPDRVDTEAFF | TRBJ1-1 | TRBV5-1 | NA | TRBD1
TGTGCCAGCAGTGAATTTTATGGCGGGACAGGGTCGGAGACCCAGTACTTC | CASSEFYGGTGSETQYF | TRBJ2-5 | TRBV25-1 | few | TRBD1
TGTGCCAGCAGTTTGACCCGGGACAACTTCTATGGCTACACCTTC | CASSLTRDNFYGYTF | TRBJ1-2 | TRBV27 | NA | NA
TGTGCCAGCAGGAACGGAGATGAGCAGTTCTTC | CASRNGDEQFF | TRBJ2-1 | TRBV21-1 | NA | NA
TGCAGCGTTCTAGGACAGGGAGGCTACGAGCAGTACTTC | CSVLGQGGYEQYF | TRBJ2-7 | TRBV29-1 | few | TRBD1
TGTGCCAGCTCATCACAAGAGACCCAGTACTTC | CASSSQETQYF | TRBJ2-5 | TRBV18 | NA | NA
TGTGCCAGCAGCGTTGGAGGGTCGGCAGAGACCCAGTACTTC | CASSVGGSAETQYF | TRBJ2-5 | TRBV9 | NA | NA
TGCGCCAGCAGCCCCCTCAGAGGGGAGGGCTACAATGAGCAGTTCTTC | CASSPLRGEGYNEQFF | TRBJ2-1 | TRBV4-3 | NA | TRBD2
TGTGCCAGCAGCCCCCGAGGTCAGGGCTTGAGCTTT | CASSPRGQGLSF | TRBJ1-6 | TRBV7-2 | NA | NA
TGTGCCTGGAGGAGGACCGGGACAGGGGTAAAAGGTGAAGCTTTCTTT | CAWRRTGTGVKGEAFF | TRBJ1-1 | TRBV30 | once | TRBD1
TGTGCCAGCAGTACCATCGGGGGCACTGAAGCTTTCTTT | CASSTIGGTEAFF | TRBJ1-1 | TRBV6-1 | NA | NA
TGTGCCAGCAGTTATTACGGTAGCGGGAGCTTCTACGAGCAGTACTTC | CASSYYGSGSFYEQYF | TRBJ2-7 | TRBV7-9 | NA | TRBD2
TGTGCCACCGGCGGGGGTTCCTACGAGCAGTACTTC | CATGGGSYEQYF | TRBJ2-7 | TRBV5-6 | NA | TRBD2
TGTGCCAGCAGCGCCCGGACTAATGAAAAACTGTTTTTT | CASSARTNEKLFF | TRBJ1-4 | TRBV7-6 | NA | NA
TGTGCCAGCAGTCATGGACAGCGAGGCCACAATGAGCAGTTCTTC | CASSHGQRGHNEQFF | TRBJ2-1 | TRBV13 | NA | NA
TGTGCCAGCTCACCCGGACAGGGCTATAATTCACCCCTCCACTTT | CASSPGQGYNSPLHF | TRBJ1-6 | TRBV18 | NA | TRBD1
TGTGCCAGCAGCGGGGGGGTGAGGCGGAGCCCCTTCGGCTACACCTTC | CASSGGVRRSPFGYTF | TRBJ1-2 | TRBV5-6 | few | NA
TGTGCCATCAGTGCTAGTATAGGACAGGTCACTGAAGCTTTCTTT | CAISASIGQVTEAFF | TRBJ1-1 | TRBV10-3 | NA | TRBD1
TGTGCCAGCCGGACAGATTATAATTCACCCCTCCACTTT | CASRTDYNSPLHF | TRBJ1-6 | TRBV2 | NA | NA
TGTGCCAGCAGTCGAGTCGGGACAGGGAGCGGGGAGACCCAGTACTTC | CASSRVGTGSGETQYF | TRBJ2-5 | TRBV7-8 | NA | TRBD1
TGCGCCAGCAGCTTCAGGGGGCGCGGCAGCTACGAGCAGTACTTC | CASSFRGRGSYEQYF | TRBJ2-7 | TRBV5-1 | NA | TRBD1
TGTGCCAGCAGCGGCGAATTAGCGGGAGGGAATTACAATGAGCAGTTCTTC | CASSGELAGGNYNEQFF | TRBJ2-1 | TRBV9 | NA | TRBD2
TGTGCCAGCAGCTTCGGGACTAGCGGGCGGGTGGAGACCCAGTACTTC | CASSFGTSGRVETQYF | TRBJ2-5 | TRBV7-6 | NA | TRBD2
TGTGCCAGCAGCTTGGGTAGTCAGGGGCGGTCTAGCTACGAGCAGTACTTC | CASSLGSQGRSSYEQYF | TRBJ2-7 | TRBV5-4 | few | NA
TGTGCCAGCAGCTCGGGTGCAGGGGGTCATAGCAATCAGCCCCAGCATTTT | CASSSGAGGHSNQPQHF | TRBJ1-5 | TRBV7-9 | once | TRBD1
TGTGCCAGCAGTTTATATTTACCGGGGGGAAGCACTGAAGCTTTCTTT | CASSLYLPGGSTEAFF | TRBJ1-1 | TRBV27 | NA | NA